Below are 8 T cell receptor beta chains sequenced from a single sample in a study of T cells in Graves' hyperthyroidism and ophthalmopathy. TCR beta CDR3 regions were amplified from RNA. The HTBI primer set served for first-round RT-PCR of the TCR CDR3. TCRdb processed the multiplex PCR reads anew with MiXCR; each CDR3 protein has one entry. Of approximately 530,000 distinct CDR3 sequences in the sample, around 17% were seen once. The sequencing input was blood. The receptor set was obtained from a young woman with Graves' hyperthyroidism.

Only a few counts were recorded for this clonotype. This chain's CDR3 is CASSQASKGNTGELFF. The CDR3 region has the DNA TGCGCCAGCAGCCAAGCAAGCAAAGGGAACACCGGGGAGCTGTTTTTT. The rearrangement links TRBV4-1 to TRBJ2-2; D ambiguous. Trimming removed 1 base at V and 1 base at J, with 10 bases between. Germline V gene data show CDR1 as MGHRA and CDR2 as YSYEKL. The CDR3 consists of 16 residues.

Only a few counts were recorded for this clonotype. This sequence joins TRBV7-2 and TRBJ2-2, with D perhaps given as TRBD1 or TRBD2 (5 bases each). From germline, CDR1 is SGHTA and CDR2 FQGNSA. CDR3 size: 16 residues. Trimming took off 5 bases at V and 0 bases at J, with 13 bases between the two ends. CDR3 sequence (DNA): TGTGCCAGCAGCCAGATGCTGGGGGCGAACACCGGGGAGCTGTTTTTT. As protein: CASSQMLGANTGELFF.

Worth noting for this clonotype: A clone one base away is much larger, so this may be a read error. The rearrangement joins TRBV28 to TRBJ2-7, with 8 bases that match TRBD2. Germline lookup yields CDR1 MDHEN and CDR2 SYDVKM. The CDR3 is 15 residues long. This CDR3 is CVSSQTSASSYEQYF. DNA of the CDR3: TGTGTCAGCAGTCAGACTAGCGCGAGCTCCTACGAGCAGTACTTC. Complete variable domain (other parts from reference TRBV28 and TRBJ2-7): DVKVTQSSRYLVKRTGEKVFLECVQDMDHENMFWYRQDPGLGLRLIYFSYDVKMKEKGDIPEGYSVSREKKERFSLILESASTNQTSMYLCVSSQTSASSYEQYFGPGTRLTVT.

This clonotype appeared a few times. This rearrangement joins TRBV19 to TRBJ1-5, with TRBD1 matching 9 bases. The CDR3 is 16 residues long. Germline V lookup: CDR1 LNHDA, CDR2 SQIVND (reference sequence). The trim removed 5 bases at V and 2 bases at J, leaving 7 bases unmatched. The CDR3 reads CASSSPWTGGNQPQHF. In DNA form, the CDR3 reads TGTGCCAGTAGTTCTCCTTGGACAGGGGGCAATCAGCCCCAGCATTTT.

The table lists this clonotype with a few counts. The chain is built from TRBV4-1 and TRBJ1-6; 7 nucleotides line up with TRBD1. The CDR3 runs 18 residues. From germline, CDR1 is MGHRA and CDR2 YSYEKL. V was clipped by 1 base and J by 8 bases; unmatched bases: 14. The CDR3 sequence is CASSQVSARTGVDSPLHF. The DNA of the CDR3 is TGCGCCAGCAGCCAAGTGTCCGCAAGAACAGGGGTCGATTCACCCCTCCACTTT.

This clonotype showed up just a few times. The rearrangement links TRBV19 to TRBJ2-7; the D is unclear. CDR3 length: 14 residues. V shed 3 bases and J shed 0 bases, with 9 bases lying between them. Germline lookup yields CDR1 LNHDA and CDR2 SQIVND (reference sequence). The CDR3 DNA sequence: TGTGCCAGTAGTATTGCGCCCGTCTCCTACGAGCAGTACTTC. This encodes CASSIAPVSYEQYF.

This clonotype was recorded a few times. CDR3 DNA: TGTGCCAGCACGGAGGGTTACTCTGAAAAACTGTTTTTT. This encodes CASTEGYSEKLFF. The chain employs TRBV7-2 and TRBJ1-4; D call uncertain. In germline, CDR1 is SGHTA, CDR2 FQGNSA. CDR3 length equals 13 residues. V lost 7 bases to trimming and J lost 7 bases, with 13 bases between them.

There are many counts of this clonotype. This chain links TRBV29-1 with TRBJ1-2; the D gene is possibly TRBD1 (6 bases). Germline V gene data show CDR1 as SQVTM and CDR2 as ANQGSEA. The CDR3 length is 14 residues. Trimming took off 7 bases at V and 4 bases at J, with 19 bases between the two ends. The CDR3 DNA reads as TGCAGCGCCCAAGATGCAGACAGGAGCTATGGCTACACCTTC. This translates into CSAQDADRSYGYTF. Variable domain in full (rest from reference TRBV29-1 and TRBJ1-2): SAVISQKPSRDICQRGTSLTIQCQVDSQVTMMFWYRQQPGQSLTLIATANQGSEATYESGFVIDKFPISRPNLTFSTLTVSNMSPEDSSIYLCSAQDADRSYGYTFGSGTRLTVV.